This T cell receptor beta chain was sequenced during a study of a mutant IDH1 vaccine in newly diagnosed glioma. Study-level background: Vaccination of patients was performed eight times, in weeks 1, 3, 5, 7, 11, 15, 19 and 23. The first vaccination came 4-6 weeks after radiotherapy alone, or with temozolomide cycles.

Stated time point: week 23, last vaccination. In the vaccine, a single dose held 300 ug of the mutant IDH1 20-mer peptide, along with topical imiquimod. New astrocytomas of WHO grade 3 or 4 that were IDH1-mutant and ATRX-lost were found in the donors. The CDR3 is 14 amino acids. V gave up 5 bases and J gave up 4 bases, with 15 bases separating them. Germline V gene data show CDR1 as SGHVS and CDR2 as FNYEAQ. With respect to this clone: The antigen is unknown.

Assay used: immunoSEQ multiplex PCR; TCRdb lists only in-frame clones, some missing. The repertoire holds 88,000 or so clones, with approximately 85% as singletons. The chain couples TRBV7-6 to TRBJ2-7; the D gene could be TRBD1 or TRBD2 (6 bases each). This sequence was found in a man younger than 40 with glioma. Some clones in this sample may be carry-over from other donors' samples. The sequencing used PBMCs, collected from a glioma patient whose treatment included an IDH1 peptide vaccine. The CDR3: CASSNNEGGYEQYF. The CDR3 DNA follows: TGTGCCAGCAGCAACAACGAGGGGGGATACGAGCAGTACTTC.